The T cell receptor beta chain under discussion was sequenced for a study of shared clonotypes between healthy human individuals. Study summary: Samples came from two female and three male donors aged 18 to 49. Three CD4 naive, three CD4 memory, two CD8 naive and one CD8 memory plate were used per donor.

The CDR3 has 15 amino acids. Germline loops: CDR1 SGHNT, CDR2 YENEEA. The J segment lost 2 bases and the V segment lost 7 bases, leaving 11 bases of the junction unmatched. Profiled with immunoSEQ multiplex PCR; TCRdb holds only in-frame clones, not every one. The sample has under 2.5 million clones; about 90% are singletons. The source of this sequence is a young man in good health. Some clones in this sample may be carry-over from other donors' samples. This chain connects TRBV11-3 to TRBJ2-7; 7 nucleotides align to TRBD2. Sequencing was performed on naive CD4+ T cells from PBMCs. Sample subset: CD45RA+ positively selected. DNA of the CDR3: TGTGCCAGCACGCCCCCCGAGCGGGACCCCTACGAGCAGTACTTC. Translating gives CASTPPERDPYEQYF.